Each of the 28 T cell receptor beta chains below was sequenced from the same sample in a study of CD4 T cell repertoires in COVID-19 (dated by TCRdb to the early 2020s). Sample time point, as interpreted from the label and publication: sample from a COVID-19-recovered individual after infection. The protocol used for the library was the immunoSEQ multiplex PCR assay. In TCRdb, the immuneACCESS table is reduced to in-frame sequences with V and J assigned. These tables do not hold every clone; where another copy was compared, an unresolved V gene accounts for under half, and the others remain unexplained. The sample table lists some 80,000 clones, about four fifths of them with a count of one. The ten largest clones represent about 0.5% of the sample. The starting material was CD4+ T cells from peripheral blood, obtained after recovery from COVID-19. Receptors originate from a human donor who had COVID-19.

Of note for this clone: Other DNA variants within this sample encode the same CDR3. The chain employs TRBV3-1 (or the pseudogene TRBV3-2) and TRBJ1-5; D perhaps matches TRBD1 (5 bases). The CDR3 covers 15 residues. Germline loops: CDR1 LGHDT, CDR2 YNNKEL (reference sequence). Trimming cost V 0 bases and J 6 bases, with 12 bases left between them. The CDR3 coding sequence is TGTGCCAGCAGCCAAGATCACTGGGGACGTCAGCCCCAGCATTTT. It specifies CASSQDHWGRQPQHF.

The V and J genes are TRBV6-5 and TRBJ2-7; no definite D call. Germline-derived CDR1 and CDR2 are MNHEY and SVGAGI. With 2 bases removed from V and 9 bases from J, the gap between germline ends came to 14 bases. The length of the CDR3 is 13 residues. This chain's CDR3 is CASSYPGGLGQYF. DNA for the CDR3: TGTGCCAGCAGTTACCCGGGTGGTCTGGGGCAGTACTTC.

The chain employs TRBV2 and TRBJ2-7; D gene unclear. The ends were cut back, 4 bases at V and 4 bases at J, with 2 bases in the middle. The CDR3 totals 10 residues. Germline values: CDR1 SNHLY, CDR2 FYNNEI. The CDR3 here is CASSGYEQYF. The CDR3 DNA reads TGTGCCAGCAGTGGTTACGAGCAGTACTTC.

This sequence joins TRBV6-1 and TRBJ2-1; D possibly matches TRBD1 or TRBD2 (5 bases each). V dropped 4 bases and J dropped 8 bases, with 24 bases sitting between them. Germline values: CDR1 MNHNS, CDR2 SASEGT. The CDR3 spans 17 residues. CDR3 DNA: TGTGCCAGCAGTGCTAGAGGGGTTACCCGACGGAGCTATGAGCAGTTCTTC. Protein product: CASSARGVTRRSYEQFF.

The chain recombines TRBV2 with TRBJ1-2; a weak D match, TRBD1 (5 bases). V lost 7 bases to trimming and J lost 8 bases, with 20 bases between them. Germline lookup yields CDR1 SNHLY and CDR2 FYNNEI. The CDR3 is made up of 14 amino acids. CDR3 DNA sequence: TGTGCCAGCACCCGGGACTCGGATTGGGAGGGCTACACCTTC. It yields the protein CASTRDSDWEGYTF.

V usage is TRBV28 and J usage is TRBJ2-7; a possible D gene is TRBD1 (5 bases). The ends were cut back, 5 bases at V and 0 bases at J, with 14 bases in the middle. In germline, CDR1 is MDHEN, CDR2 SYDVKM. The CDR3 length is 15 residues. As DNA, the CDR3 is TGTGCCAGCAGTGATACAGGTATGGGCTCCTACGAGCAGTACTTC. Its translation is CASSDTGMGSYEQYF.

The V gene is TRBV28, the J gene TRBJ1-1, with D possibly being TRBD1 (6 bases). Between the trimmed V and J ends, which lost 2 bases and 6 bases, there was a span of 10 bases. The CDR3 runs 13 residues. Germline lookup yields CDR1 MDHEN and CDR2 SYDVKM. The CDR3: CASSLMAGAEAFF. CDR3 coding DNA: TGTGCCAGCAGTTTAATGGCAGGGGCTGAAGCTTTCTTT.

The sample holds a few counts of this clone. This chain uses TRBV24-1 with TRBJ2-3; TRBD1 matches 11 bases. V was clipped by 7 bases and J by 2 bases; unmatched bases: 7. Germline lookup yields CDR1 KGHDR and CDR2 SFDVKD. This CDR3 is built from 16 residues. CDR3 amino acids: CATSPGQGAITDTQYF. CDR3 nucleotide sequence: TGTGCCACCAGCCCCGGACAGGGGGCAATCACAGATACGCAGTATTTT.

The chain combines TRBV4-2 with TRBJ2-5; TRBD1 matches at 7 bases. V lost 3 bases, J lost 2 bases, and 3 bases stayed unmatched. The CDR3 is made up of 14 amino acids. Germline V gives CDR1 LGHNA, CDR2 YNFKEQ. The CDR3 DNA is TGTGCCAGCAGCCACCAGGGGGAACAAGAGACCCAGTACTTC. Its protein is CASSHQGEQETQYF.

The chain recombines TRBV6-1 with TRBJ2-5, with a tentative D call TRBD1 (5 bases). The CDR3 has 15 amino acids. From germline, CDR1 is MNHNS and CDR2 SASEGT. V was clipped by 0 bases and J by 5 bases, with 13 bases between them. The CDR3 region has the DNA TGTGCCAGCAGTGAAGCCACAGGTTCATGGGAGACCCAGTACTTC. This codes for CASSEATGSWETQYF.

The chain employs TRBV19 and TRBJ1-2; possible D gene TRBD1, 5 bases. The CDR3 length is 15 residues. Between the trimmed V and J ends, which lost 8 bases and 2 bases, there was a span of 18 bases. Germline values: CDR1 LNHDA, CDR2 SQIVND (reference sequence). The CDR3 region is CASSLDGGKNYGYTF. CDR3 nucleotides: TGTGCCAGTTCCCTTGATGGGGGGAAGAACTATGGCTACACCTTC. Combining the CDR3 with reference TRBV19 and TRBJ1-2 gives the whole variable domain DGGITQSPKYLFRKEGQNVTLSCEQNLNHDAMYWYRQDPGQGLRLIYYSQIVNDFQKGDIAEGYSVSREKKESFPLTVTSAQKNPTAFYLCASSLDGGKNYGYTFGSGTRLTVV.

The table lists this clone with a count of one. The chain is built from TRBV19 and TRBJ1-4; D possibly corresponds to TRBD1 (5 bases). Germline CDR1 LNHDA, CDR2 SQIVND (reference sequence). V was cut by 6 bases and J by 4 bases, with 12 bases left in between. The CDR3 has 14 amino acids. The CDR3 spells CASSNRGFNEKLFF. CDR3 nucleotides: TGTGCCAGTAGCAATCGGGGGTTTAATGAAAAACTGTTTTTT. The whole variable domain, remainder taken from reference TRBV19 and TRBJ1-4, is DGGITQSPKYLFRKEGQNVTLSCEQNLNHDAMYWYRQDPGQGLRLIYYSQIVNDFQKGDIAEGYSVSREKKESFPLTVTSAQKNPTAFYLCASSNRGFNEKLFFGSGTQLSVL.

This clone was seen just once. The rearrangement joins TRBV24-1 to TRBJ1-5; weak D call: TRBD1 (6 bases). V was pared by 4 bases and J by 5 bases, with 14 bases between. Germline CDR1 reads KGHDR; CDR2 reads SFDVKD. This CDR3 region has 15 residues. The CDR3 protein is CATSDPTGPDQPQHF. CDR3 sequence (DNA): TGTGCCACCAGTGACCCAACAGGGCCCGATCAGCCCCAGCATTTT.

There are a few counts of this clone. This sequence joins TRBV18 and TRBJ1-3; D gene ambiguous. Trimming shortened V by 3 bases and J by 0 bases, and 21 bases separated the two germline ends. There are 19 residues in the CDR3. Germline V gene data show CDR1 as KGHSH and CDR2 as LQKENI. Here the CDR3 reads CASSPLGGPGRSSGNTIYF. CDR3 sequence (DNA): TGTGCCAGCTCACCCCTAGGTGGTCCGGGCCGGTCCTCTGGAAACACCATATATTTT.

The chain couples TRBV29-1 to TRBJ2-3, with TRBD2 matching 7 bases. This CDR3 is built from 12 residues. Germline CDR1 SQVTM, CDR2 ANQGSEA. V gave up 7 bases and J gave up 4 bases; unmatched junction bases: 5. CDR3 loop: CSGSLAPDTQYF. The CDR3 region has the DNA TGCAGCGGGTCACTAGCGCCAGATACGCAGTATTTT.

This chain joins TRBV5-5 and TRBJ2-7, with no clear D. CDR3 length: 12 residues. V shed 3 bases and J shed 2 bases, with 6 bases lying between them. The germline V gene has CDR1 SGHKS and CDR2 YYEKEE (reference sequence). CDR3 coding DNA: TGTGCCAGCAGCTCCCCAACCTACGAGCAGTACTTC. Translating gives CASSSPTYEQYF.

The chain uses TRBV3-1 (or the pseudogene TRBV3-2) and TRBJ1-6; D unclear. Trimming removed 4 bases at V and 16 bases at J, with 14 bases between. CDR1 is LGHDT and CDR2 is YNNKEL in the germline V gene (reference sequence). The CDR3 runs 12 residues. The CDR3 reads CASSLAAGWLHF. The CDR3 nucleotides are TGTGCCAGCAGCCTTGCGGCGGGCTGGCTCCACTTT.

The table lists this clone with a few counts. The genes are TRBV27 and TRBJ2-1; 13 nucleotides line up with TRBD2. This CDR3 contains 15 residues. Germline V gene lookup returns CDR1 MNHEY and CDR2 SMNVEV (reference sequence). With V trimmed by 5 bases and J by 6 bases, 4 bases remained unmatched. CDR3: CASSPGTSGVNEQFF. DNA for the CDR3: TGTGCCAGCAGTCCGGGGACTAGCGGGGTCAATGAGCAGTTCTTC.

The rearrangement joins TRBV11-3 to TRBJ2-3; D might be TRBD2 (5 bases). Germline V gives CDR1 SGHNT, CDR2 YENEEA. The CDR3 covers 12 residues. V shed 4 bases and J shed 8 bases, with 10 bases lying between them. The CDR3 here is CASSSADGTQYF. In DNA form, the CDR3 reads TGTGCCAGCAGCTCAGCGGACGGTACGCAGTATTTT.

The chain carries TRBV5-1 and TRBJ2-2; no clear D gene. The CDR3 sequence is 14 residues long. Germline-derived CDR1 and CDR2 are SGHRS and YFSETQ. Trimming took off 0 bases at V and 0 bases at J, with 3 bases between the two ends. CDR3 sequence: CASSLGPNTGELFF. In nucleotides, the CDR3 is TGCGCCAGCAGCTTGGGACCGAACACCGGGGAGCTGTTTTTT. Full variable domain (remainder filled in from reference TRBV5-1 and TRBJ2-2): KAGVTQTPRYLIKTRGQQVTLSCSPISGHRSVSWYQQTPGQGLQFLFEYFSETQRNKGNFPGRFSGRQFSNSRSEMNVSTLELGDSALYLCASSLGPNTGELFFGEGSRLTVL.

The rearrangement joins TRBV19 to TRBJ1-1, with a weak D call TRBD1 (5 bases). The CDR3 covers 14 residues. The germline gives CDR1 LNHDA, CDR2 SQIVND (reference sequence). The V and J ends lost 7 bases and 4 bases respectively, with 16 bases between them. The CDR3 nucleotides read TGTGCCAGTACCCATGGGGCGGTAAGCACTGAAGCTTTCTTT. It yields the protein CASTHGAVSTEAFF.

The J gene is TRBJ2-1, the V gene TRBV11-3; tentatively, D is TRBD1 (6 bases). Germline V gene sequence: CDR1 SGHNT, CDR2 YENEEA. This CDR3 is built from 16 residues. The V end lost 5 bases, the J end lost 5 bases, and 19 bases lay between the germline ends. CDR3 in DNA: TGTGCCAGCAGCCTCCGAGGGGGTCTTTCCAACAATGAGCAGTTCTTC. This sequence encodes CASSLRGGLSNNEQFF. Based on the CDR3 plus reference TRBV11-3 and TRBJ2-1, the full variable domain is EAGVVQSPRYKIIEKKQPVAFWCNPISGHNTLYWYLQNLGQGPELLIRYENEEAVDDSQLPKDRFSAERLKGVDSTLKIQPAELGDSAVYLCASSLRGGLSNNEQFFGPGTRLTVL.

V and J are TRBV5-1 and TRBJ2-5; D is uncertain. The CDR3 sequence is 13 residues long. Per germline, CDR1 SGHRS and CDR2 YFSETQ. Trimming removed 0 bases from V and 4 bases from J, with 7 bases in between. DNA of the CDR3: TGCGCCAGCAGCTTGGCTAGTAGAGAGACCCAGTACTTC. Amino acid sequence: CASSLASRETQYF.

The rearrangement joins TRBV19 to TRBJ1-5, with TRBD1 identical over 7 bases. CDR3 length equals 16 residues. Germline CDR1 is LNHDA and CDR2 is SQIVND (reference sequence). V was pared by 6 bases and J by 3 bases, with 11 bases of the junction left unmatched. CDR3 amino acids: CASSGQARGTNQPQHF. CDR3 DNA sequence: TGTGCCAGTAGCGGACAGGCCAGAGGGACCAATCAGCCCCAGCATTTT. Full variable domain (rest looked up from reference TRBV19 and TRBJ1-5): DGGITQSPKYLFRKEGQNVTLSCEQNLNHDAMYWYRQDPGQGLRLIYYSQIVNDFQKGDIAEGYSVSREKKESFPLTVTSAQKNPTAFYLCASSGQARGTNQPQHFGDGTRLSIL.

The CDR3 is CAWRDQGYEQYF. The CDR3 nucleotides read TGTGCCTGGAGGGACCAGGGGTACGAGCAGTACTTC. The rearrangement joins TRBV30 to TRBJ2-7; D may be TRBD1 (6 bases). This CDR3 spans 12 amino acids. Trimming left V 3 bases short and J 4 bases short, with 10 bases between. Germline CDR1 GTSNPN, CDR2 SVGIG (reference sequence).

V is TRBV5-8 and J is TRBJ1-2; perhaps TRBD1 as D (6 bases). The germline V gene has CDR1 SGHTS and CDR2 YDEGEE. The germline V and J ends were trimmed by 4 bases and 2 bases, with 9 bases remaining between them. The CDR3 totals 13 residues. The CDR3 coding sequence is TGTGCCAGCAGCCTCGGACAGAACTATGGCTACACCTTC. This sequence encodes CASSLGQNYGYTF. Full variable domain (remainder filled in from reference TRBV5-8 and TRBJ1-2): EAGVTQSPTHLIKTRGQQATLRCSPISGHTSVYWYQQALGLGLQFLLWYDEGEERNRGNFPPRFSGRQFPNYSSELNVNALELEDSALYLCASSLGQNYGYTFGSGTRLTVV.

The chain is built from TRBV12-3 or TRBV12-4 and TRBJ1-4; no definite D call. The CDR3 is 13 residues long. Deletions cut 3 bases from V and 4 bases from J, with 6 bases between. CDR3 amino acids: CASSFELNEKLFF. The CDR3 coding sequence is TGTGCCAGCAGTTTCGAGCTTAATGAAAAACTGTTTTTT.

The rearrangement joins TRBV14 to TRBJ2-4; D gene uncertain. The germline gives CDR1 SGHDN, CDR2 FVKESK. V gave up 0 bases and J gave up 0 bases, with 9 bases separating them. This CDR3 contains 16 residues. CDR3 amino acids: CASSQDQRLAKNIQYF. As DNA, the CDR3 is TGTGCCAGCAGCCAAGATCAGAGGCTAGCCAAAAACATTCAGTACTTC.